The T cell receptor beta chain under discussion was sequenced for a study of T-cell memory formation after mild COVID-19. From the 5' RACE reads, TCRdb called clonotypes with MiXCR, one entry per CDR3 protein. The repertoire holds about 140,000 distinct CDR3 sequences, with 11% to 15% as singletons. Study-wide findings and caveats: Clones from the second wave (peaking day 37) had unconfirmed SARS-CoV-2 specificity. Certain responding clones were present in pre-infection memory, suggesting participation of cross-reactive memory.

V gave up 5 bases and J gave up 6 bases, with 11 bases separating them. The CDR3 is 13 amino acids. From germline, CDR1 is SEHNR and CDR2 FQNEAQ (reference sequence). A remark on this clonotype: Its antigen is still unknown.

This TCR was sampled from an adult woman who had mild COVID-19 (a few samples of this study predate the infection). Cell type and time point are not known. The chain links TRBV7-9 to TRBJ2-1; a possible D gene is TRBD2 (5 bases). The specimen sequenced was PBMCs or a T cell subset sorted from them (not recorded which). CDR3 DNA: TGTGCCAGCAGCCCGGAGCGGACCAATGAGCAGTTCTTC. Its translation: CASSPERTNEQFF.